This T cell receptor (beta chain) was sequenced during a study of T cell repertoires in cytomegalovirus infection. Looking at the study overall: It can be stated that public TCR beta signatures indicated CMV infection as well as a matching HLA type. Study-level points and caveats: Adding up the frequency of public TCR beta families identified people who carried CMV plus the relevant HLA. CMV-specific TCR beta clonotypes restricted by HLA-C dominated the ex vivo response.

This clonotype was observed many times. Its target is not known. TCRdb reanalysed the reads using MiXCR and keeps one entry per CDR3 protein. The sample lists 200,000 to 300,000 distinct CDR3 sequences; more than 9% were seen once. The receptor was isolated from a human donor in good health (CMV status not recorded). Some clones in this sample may be carry-over from other donors' samples. Material for sequencing was PBMCs.

The CDR3 DNA is TGTGCCAGCAGCCCGGGGGGGCGCTCCTATAATTCACCCCTCCACTTT. Its protein is CASSPGGRSYNSPLHF. The rearrangement uses TRBV7-2 and TRBJ1-6, with D perhaps TRBD1 (6 bases). The germline V and J ends were trimmed by 5 bases and 0 bases, with 11 bases remaining between them. The CDR3 contains 16 residues. In germline, CDR1 is SGHTA, CDR2 FQGNSA.